This T cell receptor beta chain was obtained from a study of response to subunit inactivated influenza vaccine. Study-wide findings and caveats: Each seasonal flu vaccination may recruit only limited new T cells, authors suggested.

One entry per CDR3 protein, called by TCRdb with MiXCR from the RT-PCR reads. The sample holds about 780,000 distinct CDR3 sequences; approximately 18% are singletons and the top ten take approximately 11%. Notes on this clonotype: Its target is not known. A much larger clone lies one base from this, so it may be a read error.

This receptor was taken from a man aged 50 to 59 who received an inactivated influenza vaccine. The source material was PBMCs from blood, sampled less than 6 days after vaccination.

CDR3: CASSYVETGELFF. DNA for the CDR3: TGTGCCAGCAGTTACGTGGAAACCGGGGAGCTGTTTTTT. The chain joins TRBV6-5 to TRBJ2-2, with unresolved D. The CDR3 length is 13 residues. The germline CDR1 and CDR2 sequences are MNHEY and SVGAGI. The V end lost 2 bases, the J end lost 5 bases, and 6 bases lay between the germline ends.